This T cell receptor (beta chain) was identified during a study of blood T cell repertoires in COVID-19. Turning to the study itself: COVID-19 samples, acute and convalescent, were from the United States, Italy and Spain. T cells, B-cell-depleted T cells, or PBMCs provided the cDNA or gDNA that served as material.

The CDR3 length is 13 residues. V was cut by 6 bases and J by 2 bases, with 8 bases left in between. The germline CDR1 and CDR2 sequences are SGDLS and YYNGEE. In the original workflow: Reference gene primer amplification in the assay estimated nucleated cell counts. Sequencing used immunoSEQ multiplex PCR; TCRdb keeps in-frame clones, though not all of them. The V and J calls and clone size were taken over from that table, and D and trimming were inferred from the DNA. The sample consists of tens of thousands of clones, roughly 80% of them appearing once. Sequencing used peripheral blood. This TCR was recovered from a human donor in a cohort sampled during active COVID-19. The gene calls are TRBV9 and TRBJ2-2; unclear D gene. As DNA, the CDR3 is TGTGCCAGCAACCCAACAAACACCGGGGAGCTGTTTTTT. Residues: CASNPTNTGELFF.